This TCR beta chain was sequenced in a study of CXCR3-negative and CXCR3-positive naive CD8 T cells. CD45RO-CCR7+CD27+CD95- was the phenotype of naive CD8+ T cells. Via 5' RACE with UMI labels, TRB cDNA libraries were prepared. TCRdb reanalyzed the 5' RACE reads and collapses them to one entry per CDR3 protein, without DNA. Its listing shows roughly 86,000 distinct CDR3 sequences. The germline gives CDR1 SGHTA, CDR2 FQGNSA. CDR3 length: 14 amino acids. The V gene is TRBV7-2, the J gene TRBJ1-2; no DNA is available, so the TRBD1 call from TCRdb remains unchecked. Sequenced: naive CXCR3- CD8+ T cells from blood. Regarding subset: CD45RO-CCR7+CD27+CD95- naive CD8+ T cells lacking CXCR3 (TNR3-). This sequence was found in a human donor in good health. Some clones in this sample may be carry-over from other donors' samples. The CDR3 here is CASSLVEGASGYTF.